This TCR beta chain was recovered during a study of cytomegalovirus exposure and HLA in healthy donors. Study-wide context: As an earlier analysis found, roughly 180 million T cells yielded about 100 million unique TCR beta sequences. Within an early data release were roughly 90 million unique TCRs drawn from HLA-typed donors.

Points on this clone: Its antigen is undetermined.

Study-wide findings and caveats: Reported performance of the classifier showed diagnosis of cytomegalovirus status with high specificity and sensitivity.

Trimming cost V 8 bases and J 3 bases; bases outside gene matches: 5. Germline-derived CDR1 and CDR2 are MDHEN and SYDVKM. This CDR3 is built from 14 residues. The PCR employed 60 Vbeta primers together with 13 Jbeta primers. Original data processing: Later, an analysis found about 80 million unique TCR beta chains, and 8.5 million to 12 million of these were shared. Using immunoSEQ multiplex PCR, the repertoire was profiled, and TCRdb retains in-frame clones only, with some absent. The V and J calls and clone size were taken over from that table, and D and trimming were inferred from the DNA. The repertoire holds 100,000 to 150,000 clones, with 77% as singletons.

The V gene is TRBV28, the J gene TRBJ2-2; 8 bases line up with TRBD1. This sequence originates from a male donor in good health and CMV-seropositive. Input material: PBMCs. DNA for the CDR3: TGTGCCAGCGACCAGGGGGCCGACACCGGGGAGCTGTTTTTT. Amino acid sequence: CASDQGADTGELFF.